Sequencing of this T cell receptor beta chain was carried out in a study of blood T cells in healthy people across ages. The V end was cut by 1 base, the J end by 9 bases, with 13 bases between. Germline-derived CDR1 and CDR2 are SGHTA and FQGNSA. This CDR3 comprises 14 residues. Study findings and constraints: A roughly linear fall in TCR beta diversity per million T cells was seen with increasing age.

For the second PCR, which ran for about 6 to 11 cycles, a sample-barcoded 5' primer and a J-beta primer mix were used. TCRdb processed the 5' RACE reads anew with MiXCR; each CDR3 protein has one entry. The data contain about 1,400,000 distinct CDR3 sequences, approximately 42% of them seen just once; the ten biggest clones take up roughly 7.9%. In regard to this clonotype: Its antigen is still unknown.

The receptor was isolated from a woman aged 18-29 years in good health. Sample: blood. The chain employs TRBV7-2 and TRBJ2-1; perhaps TRBD2 as D (6 bases). The CDR3 spells CASSLGVGGREQFF. DNA for the CDR3: TGTGCCAGCAGCTTAGGGGTGGGAGGACGTGAGCAGTTCTTC. The full variable domain, completed using reference TRBV7-2 and TRBJ2-1, is GAGVSQSPSNKVTEKGKDVELRCDPISGHTALYWYRQSLGQGLEFLIYFQGNSAPDKSGLPSDRFSAERTGGSVSTLTIQRTQQEDSAVYLCASSLGVGGREQFFGPGTRLTVL.